Shown below are 7 T cell receptor beta chains from a single sample sequenced in a study of T cell repertoires in cytomegalovirus infection. TCRdb passed the reads through MiXCR, listing each CDR3 protein once. The sample records 250,000 to 300,000 distinct CDR3 sequences, over 20% being singletons. The specimen was PBMCs. Receptor source: a human donor in good health (CMV status not recorded). Some clones in this sample may be carry-over from other donors' samples.

This clonotype was seen once. J is TRBJ2-2 and V is TRBV10-3; TRBD1 aligns across 11 bases. The length of the CDR3 is 16 residues. V was pared by 4 bases and J by 4 bases, with 5 bases of the junction left unmatched. Germline V gene data show CDR1 as ENHRY and CDR2 as SYGVKD. CDR3: CAISGRGTGGTGELFF. DNA for the CDR3: TGTGCCATCAGTGGAAGGGGGACAGGGGGCACCGGGGAGCTGTTTTTT.

This clonotype appeared once. The rearrangement uses TRBV20-1 and TRBJ2-7; TRBD1 aligns across 10 bases. The CDR3 sequence is 14 residues long. V was pared by 4 bases and J by 5 bases, with 8 bases of the junction left unmatched. Germline CDR1 and CDR2: DFQATT and SNEGSKA (reference sequence). The CDR3 protein is CSAIRDRGSDEQYF. The CDR3 DNA sequence: TGCAGTGCTATCAGGGACAGGGGTAGCGACGAGCAGTACTTC.

This chain uses TRBV29-1 with TRBJ1-1; D not certain. Germline V lookup: CDR1 SQVTM, CDR2 ANQGSEA. Trimming removed 2 bases at V and 5 bases at J, with 12 bases between. This CDR3 region has 13 residues. This CDR3 reads CSVESNIGTEAFF. As DNA, the CDR3 is TGCAGCGTTGAATCCAACATTGGGACTGAAGCTTTCTTT.

This clonotype was seen ten or more times. The rearrangement links TRBV7-2 to TRBJ2-6; 12 bases agree with TRBD1. CDR3 length equals 17 residues. Germline V gene data show CDR1 as SGHTA and CDR2 as FQGNSA. J was trimmed by 4 bases and V by 5 bases; bases with no gene match: 6. The DNA for the CDR3 is TGTGCCAGCAGCGCCGTGGGACAGGGGGCCGGGGCCAACGTCCTGACTTTC. It is translated as CASSAVGQGAGANVLTF.

Only a few counts were recorded for this clonotype. The J gene is TRBJ2-7, the V gene TRBV25-1; the D gene is possibly TRBD2 (5 bases). V dropped 6 bases and J dropped 3 bases, with 6 bases sitting between them. The germline V gene encodes CDR1 MGHDK and CDR2 SYGVNS. The CDR3 runs 11 residues. This CDR3 reads CASRRVYEQYF. The CDR3 DNA follows: TGTGCCAGCAGGAGGGTCTACGAGCAGTACTTC.

The J gene is TRBJ2-5, the V gene TRBV10-2; D is ambiguous. V was cut by 2 bases and J by 2 bases, with 18 bases left in between. The CDR3 loop spans 17 amino acids. Germline CDR1 is WSHSY and CDR2 is SAAADI. The chain's CDR3 is CASSEGRPGTTQETQYF. CDR3 coding DNA: TGCGCCAGCAGTGAGGGAAGGCCCGGAACCACACAAGAGACCCAGTACTTC.

This clonotype was picked up many times. The V gene is TRBV12-3 or TRBV12-4, the J gene TRBJ1-4; D perhaps matches TRBD1 (5 bases). The CDR3 has 14 amino acids. The V end lost 6 bases, the J end lost 8 bases, and 16 bases lay between the germline ends. Written as DNA, the CDR3 is TGTGCCAGCAGCCTGAGGCAGGGATACGAAAAACTGTTTTTT. Translating gives CASSLRQGYEKLFF.